This TCR beta chain was sequenced during a study of cytomegalovirus exposure and HLA in healthy donors. Study at large: Tens of millions of unique TCRs from HLA-typed donors were held in an early release of data. Study-wide results and limits: A later analysis reportedly found fewer N-insertions in an Asian-associated ancestry cluster than the approximately 700-donor mean. Researchers catalogued 160 or so TCR beta chains as cytomegalovirus-associated.

Germline CDR1 and CDR2: SQVTM and ANQGSEA. This CDR3 is 13 amino acids long. V was pared by 3 bases and J by 6 bases, with 1 base of the junction left unmatched. About this clone itself: The antigen is unknown.

The PCR made use of 60 Vbeta and 13 Jbeta primers. Measured with immunoSEQ multiplex PCR; TCRdb has only the in-frame clones, and not every one. The table has about 170,000 clones, about 59% seen once. The specimen sequenced was PBMCs. The TCR comes from a man aged 40-55 years in good health and CMV-seronegative. This chain links TRBV29-1 with TRBJ2-1, with TRBD1 matching over 11 bases. CDR3 bases: TGCAGCGTTGAGGGGACAGGGGGCAATGAGCAGTTCTTC. Protein product: CSVEGTGGNEQFF.